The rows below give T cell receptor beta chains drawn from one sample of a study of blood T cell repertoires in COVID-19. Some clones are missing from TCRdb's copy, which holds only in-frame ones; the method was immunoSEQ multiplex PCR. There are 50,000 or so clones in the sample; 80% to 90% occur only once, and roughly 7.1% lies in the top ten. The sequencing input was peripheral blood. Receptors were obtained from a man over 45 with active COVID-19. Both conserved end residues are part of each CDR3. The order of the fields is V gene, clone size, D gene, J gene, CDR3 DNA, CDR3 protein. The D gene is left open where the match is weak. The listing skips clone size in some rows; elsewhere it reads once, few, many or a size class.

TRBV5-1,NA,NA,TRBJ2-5,TGCGCCAGCTTCCAGGTCTGGGAGACCCAGTACTTC,CASFQVWETQYF
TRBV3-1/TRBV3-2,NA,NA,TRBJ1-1,TGTGCCAGCAGCCCCGCTGGGCAAAAGAACACTGAAGCTTTCTTT,CASSPAGQKNTEAFF
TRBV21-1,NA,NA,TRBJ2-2,TGTGCCAGCAGCAAGGCAGGACTAGCGGGAGGCACGACGAACACCGGGGAGCTGTTTTTT,CASSKAGLAGGTTNTGELFF
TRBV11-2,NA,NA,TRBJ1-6,TGTGCCAGCAGCTTAGAGACAGAGGGGGATTCACCCCTCCACTTT,CASSLETEGDSPLHF
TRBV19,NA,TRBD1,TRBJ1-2,TGTGCCAGTACCCCTTTCGGCGGGACAGTATACGATGGCTACACCTTC,CASTPFGGTVYDGYTF
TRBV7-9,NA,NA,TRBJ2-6,TGTGCCAGCAGCTTCCCGATGACAGGTGGTGGGGCCAACGTCCTGACTTTC,CASSFPMTGGGANVLTF
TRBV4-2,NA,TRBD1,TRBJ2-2,TGTGCCAGCAGCCAAGGGGACAGGGGGGATAACACCGGGGAGCTGTTTTTT,CASSQGDRGDNTGELFF
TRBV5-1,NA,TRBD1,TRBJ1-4,TGCGCCAGCAGCTTGGGACAGGGTGACGGAAAACTGTTTTTT,CASSLGQGDGKLFF
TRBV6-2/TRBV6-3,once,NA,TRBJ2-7,TGTGCCAGCAGTTTACCCGCGGGCTACGAGCAGTACTTC,CASSLPAGYEQYF
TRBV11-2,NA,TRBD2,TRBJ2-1,TGTGCCAGCAGGCTCGGGAGGAGCTCCTACAATGAGCAGTTCTTC,CASRLGRSSYNEQFF
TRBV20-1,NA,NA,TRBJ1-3,TGCAGTGCTAGAGTTGAGAACACCATATATTTT,CSARVENTIYF
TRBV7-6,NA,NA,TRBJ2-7,TGTGCCAGCAGCTTTGAGGGCTCCTACGAGCAGTACTTC,CASSFEGSYEQYF
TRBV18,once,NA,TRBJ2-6,TGTGCCAGCTCACCCGTGGGCGGGACTGGGGCCAACGTCCTGACTTTC,CASSPVGGTGANVLTF
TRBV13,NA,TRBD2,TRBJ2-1,TGTGCCAGCAGCCCAAGCGGGGCCACCTACAATGAGCAGTTCTTC,CASSPSGATYNEQFF
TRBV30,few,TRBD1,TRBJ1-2,TGTGCCTGGGCCCGGGACAGACCGTATGGCTACACCTTC,CAWARDRPYGYTF
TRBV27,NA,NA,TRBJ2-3,TGTGCCAGCAGTTCCCTCACTAGACTTGACGGGTTGGATACGCAGTATTTT,CASSSLTRLDGLDTQYF
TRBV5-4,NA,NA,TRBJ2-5,TGTGCCAGCAGCTCGGGACTCCAAGAGACCCAGTACTTC,CASSSGLQETQYF
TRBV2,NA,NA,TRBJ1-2,TGTGCCAGCAGTGAACCGTCGCCAGGATTGTATGGCTACACCTTC,CASSEPSPGLYGYTF